These T cell receptor beta chains were read from a single sample in a study of tumor-infiltrating lymphocytes in primary liver carcinoma. TCRdb reprocessed the multiplex PCR reads via MiXCR and lists one record per CDR3 protein. Of about 75,000 distinct CDR3 sequences listed, 69% were seen once; the top ten hold less than 30%. Material for sequencing was tumor-adjacent normal liver tissue. These receptors all stem from a man in his forties or fifties with primary liver carcinoma and hepatitis B virus infection. CDR3s include the opening cysteine and the closing phenylalanine or tryptophan. Fields, in order: clone size, V gene, J gene, D gene, CDR3 DNA, CDR3 protein. The D gene is left open where the match is weak. The size of a clone is reported for some rows only, either as once, few or many, or as a class for expanded clones.

>-|TRBV28|TRBJ1-5|TRBD1
TGTGCCAGCAGTCCTTCAGGGGGCGCGGTTCAGCCCCAGCATTTT
CASSPSGGAVQPQHF
>-|TRBV11-1|TRBJ2-7|-
TGTGGCAGCAGCTTTTCGGGTGCCAGGGCAGGCGATGAGCAGTACTTC
CGSSFSGARAGDEQYF
>-|TRBV11-2|TRBJ1-2|-
TGTGCCAGCGGTTCCGGGACGGAATATGGCTGCACCTTC
CASGSGTEYGCTF
>few|TRBV11-2|TRBJ2-7|-
TGTGCCAGCAGCTTCGTGACAGATCCGGACCACGAGCAGCACTTC
CASSFVTDPDHEQHF
>-|TRBV11-2|TRBJ2-1|-
TGTGCCAGCAGCTTACCCCCTCTAACTAGCTCCTACAATGAGCAGTTCTTC
CASSLPPLTSSYNEQFF
>-|TRBV11-2|TRBJ1-2|-
TGCGCCTGCAGCTCGACGGGCTACTATGGCTACACCTTC
CACSSTGYYGYTF
>many|TRBV2|TRBJ2-7|-
TGTGCCAGCAGTGAAACTAGCTACGAGCAGTACTTC
CASSETSYEQYF
>-|TRBV6-2/TRBV6-3|TRBJ2-2|-
TGTGCCAGCAGTTGCTTCTTAAGCGAGGAGCTGGTTTTT
CASSCFLSEELVF
>-|TRBV6-6|TRBJ2-7|TRBD2
TGTGCCAGCAGTTCGCGGGGGAGCTACGAGCAGTACTTC
CASSSRGSYEQYF
>medium-sized|TRBV5-4|TRBJ2-7|TRBD1
TGTGCCAGCAGCTTGTTCGGACAGGCCTACGAGCAGTACTTC
CASSLFGQAYEQYF
>many|TRBV4-2|TRBJ2-2|TRBD1
TGTGCCAGCAGCCAAGATACAGGGGGCGCCTCCGGGGAGCTGTTTTTT
CASSQDTGGASGELFF
>few|TRBV19|TRBJ2-1|-
TGTGCCAGTAGTATCGCACAGGGTAACCTCAATGAGCAGTTCTTC
CASSIAQGNLNEQFF
>-|TRBV6-5|TRBJ2-1|-
TGTGCCAGCAGCTACGGAAGCAACTTTAACTATGAGCAGTTCTTC
CASSYGSNFNYEQFF
>many|TRBV5-5|TRBJ1-4|-
TGTGCCAGCAGCCCAGGAGCCCATAATGAAAAACTGTTTTTT
CASSPGAHNEKLFF
>many|TRBV6-2/TRBV6-3|TRBJ2-7|-
TGTGCCAGCAGTTACTGGTTACTCTACGAGCAGTACTTC
CASSYWLLYEQYF
>once|TRBV5-5|TRBJ1-4|-
TGTACCAGCAGCTACGACTACCGGGACAACACAAGGGGTGATAAACTGTTTTTT
CTSSYDYRDNTRGDKLFF
>-|TRBV4-1|TRBJ2-7|-
TGCGCCACTTCGAAGGGGGACGGAAACTACGAGCAGTACTTC
CATSKGDGNYEQYF
>-|TRBV4-2|TRBJ2-7|-
TGTGCCAGTAGCCAACAAGCTCTACCCTCCTACGAGCGCTACTTC
CASSQQALPSYERYF
>-|TRBV11-2|TRBJ2-5|-
TGTGCCAGCAGCGGGCGGCTGGTTGGGAGACCAGAGACCCAGTACTTC
CASSGRLVGRPETQYF
>once|TRBV11-2|TRBJ2-7|-
TGCGCCAGCAGCTTTGTGGCATGGGGCCAATACGAGCAGCACTTC
CASSFVAWGQYEQHF
>many|TRBV29-1|TRBJ2-7|-
TGCAGCGTTGGGTTGGGGTGGGACTCCGAGCAGTACTTC
CSVGLGWDSEQYF
>-|TRBV29-1|TRBJ2-2|-
TGCAGGGTCGGACAGTCCACCGGGGAGCTGTTTTTT
CRVGQSTGELFF
>-|TRBV7-9|TRBJ2-2|-
TGTGCCAGCAACTTAACCGGGAGCGATGACACCGGGGAGCTGTTTTTT
CASNLTGSDDTGELFF
>-|TRBV4-1|TRBJ2-6|-
TGCGCCAGCAGAGTGTCCGCGGGAAGGTCCCGAGCGGATAGGAGAGCCAACGTCCTGACTTTC
CASRVSAGRSRADRRANVLTF
>many|TRBV29-1|TRBJ1-1|-
TGCAGCGTTGAAGCGGGGTGGGGAATGAACACTGAAGCTTTCTTT
CSVEAGWGMNTEAFF
>-|TRBV7-8|TRBJ2-1|-
TGTACCAGCAGCCCGCTTGAAGGCTCAGCGGTCTCCTACAATAAGCAGTTCTTC
CTSSPLEGSAVSYNKQFF
>-|TRBV6-1|TRBJ2-3|-
TGTGCCAACGGTGAAGCGAGGACAACAGATACGCAGTATTTT
CANGEARTTDTQYF
>many|TRBV4-1|TRBJ2-7|TRBD1
TGCGCCAGCAGCCGTGCCGGGACAGGCTTCTCCTACGAGCAGTACTTC
CASSRAGTGFSYEQYF
>many|TRBV4-2|TRBJ2-7|-
TGTGCCAGCAGCCAAGTAGGGGTTCTCGAGCAGTACTTC
CASSQVGVLEQYF
>-|TRBV6-5|TRBJ2-1|TRBD2
TGTGCCAGCAGATCAGGGACTAGAGAACACAATGAGCAGTTCTTC
CASRSGTREHNEQFF
>few|TRBV29-1|TRBJ2-7|-
TGCAGCGCCATGACATCTGGGACCGGCACTCCCTATGAGCAGCACTTC
CSAMTSGTGTPYEQHF
>few|TRBV20-1|TRBJ2-5|TRBD1
TGCAGTGCTAGAGATCTGGGGGACAGGCAAGAGACCCAGTACTTC
CSARDLGDRQETQYF
>-|TRBV29-1|TRBJ2-7|-
TGCAGCATTTTGAGTTCGACAGGATCCGAGCAGTATTTC
CSILSSTGSEQYF
>many|TRBV6-2/TRBV6-3|TRBJ2-7|TRBD2
TGTGCCAGCAGTTCCGGGACTACCTCCTACGAGCAGTACTTC
CASSSGTTSYEQYF
>-|TRBV11-2|TRBJ2-7|TRBD2
TGTGCCAGCAGCTTAGTGGGGGGGAGCTCCTACGAGCTGTACTTC
CASSLVGGSSYELYF
>-|TRBV6-5|TRBJ2-7|TRBD2
TGTGCCAGCAGGTCCGGCGGGACTAGCCACAAGCAGTACTTC
CASRSGGTSHKQYF
>medium-sized|TRBV29-1|TRBJ2-1|TRBD1
TGCAGCGGGATCGGACAGGGGACCTACAATGAGCAGTTCTTC
CSGIGQGTYNEQFF
>-|TRBV4-1|TRBJ2-7|TRBD2
TGCGCCAGCAGCTTAGAATCTCCCAATAGCGGGTTCTATACCTACGAGCAGTACTTC
CASSLESPNSGFYTYEQYF
>-|TRBV7-9|TRBJ2-1|TRBD1
TGTGCCAACAGCATGTACAGGGGCCAGAGGAATGAGCAGTTCTTC
CANSMYRGQRNEQFF
>-|TRBV29-1|TRBJ2-1|-
TGCAACGTTCAAGGGGGAGCGGGGACCTCCTACAATGAGCAGTTCTTC
CNVQGGAGTSYNEQFF
>-|TRBV6-1|TRBJ2-7|TRBD2
TGTGCCAGAAGTGCTGGACTAGCGCTCTACGAACAGTACTTC
CARSAGLALYEQYF
>-|TRBV13|TRBJ2-7|-
TGTGCCAGCAGTTGGCCGTCAGTGGAGCAGTACTTC
CASSWPSVEQYF
>-|TRBV2|TRBJ2-3|-
TGTGCCAGCAGGAAGGACCCAGGCGCAGATACGCAGTATTTT
CASRKDPGADTQYF
>-|TRBV6-5|TRBJ1-2|-
TGTGCCAGTAATAGTTCCACAGTCTATGGCTACACCTTC
CASNSSTVYGYTF